Following are 5 T cell receptor beta chains from one sample sequenced in a study of CD8+CD57+ T cells in acquired aplastic anemia. Genomic DNA templated the TCR beta VDJ and CDR3 profiling. Each CDR3 protein gets one entry after TCRdb re-called the reads with MiXCR. Of 200,000 or so distinct CDR3 sequences in the sample, about 64% are singletons; the top ten hold 46%. The specimen was sorted CD4+, CD8+, or CD8+CD57+ T cells (not recorded which) from PBMCs. The receptors were sampled from a human donor with severe aplastic anemia or a healthy control (not recorded which).

The V gene is TRBV3-1, the J gene TRBJ1-2; D is uncertain. The CDR3 has 14 residues. The germline gives CDR1 LGHDT, CDR2 YNNKEL (reference sequence). Deletions cut 2 bases from V and 4 bases from J, with 11 bases between. The DNA for the CDR3 is TGTGCCAGCAGCCAACCGGGCCCTAGCTATGGCTACACCTTC. It yields the protein CASSQPGPSYGYTF.

The rearrangement uses TRBV5-1 and TRBJ2-7; TRBD2 agrees at 8 bases. Germline V CDR1 and CDR2: SGHRS, YFSETQ. The CDR3 totals 13 residues. V was clipped by 4 bases and J by 3 bases; unmatched bases: 3. CDR3 protein: CASSRGGRYEQYF. CDR3 nucleotide sequence: TGCGCCAGCAGCCGCGGGGGGCGCTACGAGCAGTACTTC.

The genes are TRBV20-1 and TRBJ2-3; 8 bases line up with TRBD2. The germline V gene encodes CDR1 DFQATT and CDR2 SNEGSKA (reference sequence). The CDR3 is 14 amino acids. V gave up 1 base and J gave up 1 base; unmatched junction bases: 1. As DNA, the CDR3 is TGCAGTGCTAGAGTACTAGCGGGCACAGATACGCAGTATTTT. Amino acids: CSARVLAGTDTQYF.

The chain combines TRBV20-1 with TRBJ1-2; 9 bases match TRBD1. Trimming at V came to 7 bases and at J to 6 bases, leaving 9 bases not matched to a gene. The CDR3 is 13 amino acids. Germline assignment: CDR1 DFQATT and CDR2 SNEGSKA (reference sequence). CDR3 DNA sequence: TGCAGTGAACCGGGACAGGGAGGGAATGGCTACACCTTC. This gives the protein CSEPGQGGNGYTF.

V is TRBV20-1 and J is TRBJ1-1; no clear D gene. CDR3 length: 13 amino acids. V dropped 2 bases and J dropped 1 base, with 8 bases sitting between them. The V gene's germline CDR1 is DFQATT and CDR2 SNEGSKA (reference sequence). The CDR3 nucleotides read TGCAGTGCTAGATACAGTGAGAACACTGAAGCTTTCTTT. Its protein is CSARYSENTEAFF.